The rows below give T cell receptor beta chains drawn from one sample of a study of T cell repertoires and Cas9 in healthy adults. The repertoire was sequenced with immunoSEQ multiplex PCR; TCRdb's copy has only in-frame clones and lacks some. This sample has approximately 22,000 clones, with around 90% found just once. The specimen was CD4+ effector T cells (CD127+, CD25-, CD137-, CD154-) from PBMCs; culture status not recorded. These receptors were taken from a human donor in good health. Each CDR3 is given with its conserved first and last residue. D genes are given only for firm matches. Clone size is stated in some rows and not others, as once, few, many or a class when expanded.

>TRBD1|TRBV6-6|TRBJ1-4|.
TGTGCCAGCAGTTATGACGGGACAGAGAATGAAAAACTGTTTTTT
CASSYDGTENEKLFF
>.|TRBV10-3|TRBJ2-3|.
TGTGCCACGCAGGAGGGACTCCACACAGATACGCAGTATTTT
CATQEGLHTDTQYF
>TRBD2|TRBV5-4|TRBJ2-1|.
TGTGCCAGCAGCTTGTCGGGTGGCGGGGGGCCCTACAATGAGCAGTTCTTC
CASSLSGGGGPYNEQFF
>.|TRBV6-5|TRBJ2-3|.
TGTGCCAGCAGTTCGGCACACAGGGAGGATACGCAGTATTTT
CASSSAHREDTQYF
>.|TRBV2|TRBJ1-1|.
TGTGCCAGCACCCGACGGTCCACGAACCTTATGAACACTGAAGCTTTCTTT
CASTRRSTNLMNTEAFF
>TRBD2|TRBV11-2|TRBJ2-5|once
TGTGCCAGCAGCTTAGAGGTAGCGGGGGGCACGGAGACCCAGTACTTC
CASSLEVAGGTETQYF
>TRBD2|TRBV19|TRBJ2-1|.
TGTGCCAGTAGTATGACCGGGACTAGGGGGAATGAGCAGTTCTTC
CASSMTGTRGNEQFF
>.|TRBV7-3|TRBJ2-1|.
TGTGCCAGCAGCGCAGGCTCAACCAATGAGCAGTTCTTC
CASSAGSTNEQFF
>TRBD1|TRBV29-1|TRBJ2-7|.
TGCAGCGTAAAAGGGACAGGGGGCTACGAGCAGTACTTC
CSVKGTGGYEQYF
>.|TRBV5-1|TRBJ2-2|.
TGCGCCAGCAGCTTAAACAGGGGAGGGAGCACCGGGGAGCTGTTTTTT
CASSLNRGGSTGELFF
>TRBD1|TRBV4-2|TRBJ2-2|.
TGTGCCAGCAGCCCGGGACAGTCCCACACCGGGGAGCTGTTTTTT
CASSPGQSHTGELFF
>.|TRBV28|TRBJ2-1|once
TGTGCCAGCGCGGGCTCCTACAATGAGCAGTTCTTC
CASAGSYNEQFF
>.|TRBV4-1|TRBJ1-1|.
TGCGCCAGCAGCCAAGGGAAGATGAACACTGAAGCTTTCTTT
CASSQGKMNTEAFF
>TRBD1|TRBV5-4|TRBJ2-7|.
TGTGCCAGCAGCTTGGACAGGGGGCACGAGCAGTACTTC
CASSLDRGHEQYF
>.|TRBV5-1|TRBJ2-5|.
TGCGCCAGCAGCTTGATTGTGGGAGAGACCCAGTACTTC
CASSLIVGETQYF
>.|TRBV4-1|TRBJ1-5|.
TGCGCCAGCAGCCAAGTTGGGACAAATCAGCCCCAGCATTTT
CASSQVGTNQPQHF
>.|TRBV5-6|TRBJ2-7|.
TGTGCCAGCAGCGGAAAAGGGGACGAGCAGTACTTC
CASSGKGDEQYF
>.|TRBV4-1|TRBJ1-4|.
TGCGCCAGCAGCCAAGATCGGGACATTAATGAAAAACTGTTTTTT
CASSQDRDINEKLFF
>.|TRBV12-5|TRBJ2-1|.
TGTGCTAGGGGCGGGGCACACAATGAGCAGTTCTTC
CARGGAHNEQFF
>TRBD2|TRBV7-2|TRBJ2-1|.
TGTGCCAGCAGCTTAGCCCTAGCGGGGGGGGATGAGCAGTTCTTC
CASSLALAGGDEQFF
>TRBD1|TRBV5-1|TRBJ2-3|.
TGCGCCAGCAGCTTGGAGGGACAGGGGTGGGATACGCAGTATTTT
CASSLEGQGWDTQYF
>TRBD1|TRBV7-2|TRBJ2-5|.
TGTGCCAGCGACTCCCAGGGGGCCCACGGGGAGACCCAGTACTTC
CASDSQGAHGETQYF
>.|TRBV6-5|TRBJ1-1|.
TGTGCCAGCAGTTACTCAGCGGACACTGAAGCTTTCTTT
CASSYSADTEAFF
>.|TRBV5-1|TRBJ2-6|.
TGCGCCAGCAGCCTCGGGACACTACTTCGTGATGCGGCCAACGTCCTGACTTTC
CASSLGTLLRDAANVLTF
>.|TRBV5-4|TRBJ1-4|few
TGTGCCAGCAGCTCCGAACCGGAAAAACTGTTTTTT
CASSSEPEKLFF
>.|TRBV2|TRBJ1-2|.
TGTGCCAGCAGCCGGACAGCTCTTATGGCTCTCACCTTC
CASSRTALMALTF
>.|TRBV6-5|TRBJ2-1|.
TGTGCCAGCAGTTACGCCCGGGGTCAGACTGAGCAGTTCTTC
CASSYARGQTEQFF
>TRBD1|TRBV11-2|TRBJ1-2|.
TGTGCCAGCAGCCGAGTGTCCCGACAGGGGCTAAACTATGGCTACACCTTC
CASSRVSRQGLNYGYTF
>.|TRBV2|TRBJ2-7|.
TGTGCCAGCAGCACACAGGGAAGACCCTACGAGCAGTACTTC
CASSTQGRPYEQYF
>.|TRBV29-1|TRBJ1-1|once
TGCAGCGCTGTGGGCCTGGGGAGCACTGAAGCTTTCTTT
CSAVGLGSTEAFF
>.|TRBV15|TRBJ1-4|.
TGTGCCACCAGCGTCCGGCGGGGAGGGGGGCAAACTAATGAAAAACTGTTTTTT
CATSVRRGGGQTNEKLFF
>.|TRBV6-1|TRBJ2-7|.
TGTGCCAGCAGTGAAAACTTACTCTACGAGCAGTACTTC
CASSENLLYEQYF
>.|TRBV7-2|TRBJ2-1|.
TGTGCCAGCAGCCGTTTCGAGGATTATGAGCAGTTCTTC
CASSRFEDYEQFF
>TRBD1|TRBV6-5|TRBJ2-7|.
TGTGCCAGCAGTTACTGGGGACAGGGAAATAACGAGCAGTACTTC
CASSYWGQGNNEQYF
>.|TRBV4-2|TRBJ1-1|.
TGTGCCAGCAGCCCCCGCGAGGGACCGAACACTGAAGCTTTCTTT
CASSPREGPNTEAFF
>TRBD2|TRBV7-8|TRBJ2-3|.
TGTGCCAGCAGCTTTGTCAGTGCGGGGGGCCCAGATACGCAGTATTTT
CASSFVSAGGPDTQYF
>.|TRBV5-4|TRBJ1-1|once
TGTGCCAGCAGCCCAACAGGGAATCCGGCTGAAGCTTTCTTT
CASSPTGNPAEAFF
>.|TRBV6-1|TRBJ2-2|.
TGTGCCAGCAGTGAAACCGCCACGAGCACCGGGGAGCTGTTTTTT
CASSETATSTGELFF
>.|TRBV19|TRBJ2-6|once
TGTGCCAGTAGTATAGCTGGGTTAGCCGGGGCCAACGTCCTGACTTTC
CASSIAGLAGANVLTF
>TRBD1|TRBV7-9|TRBJ1-1|.
TGTGCCAGCAGCTCAACCGGGACAGTTCGGTCTGAAGCTTTCTTT
CASSSTGTVRSEAFF
>.|TRBV10-3|TRBJ2-2|.
TGTGCCATCAGTGCCATTTATCTGGGATCGAACACCGGGGAGCTGTTTTTT
CAISAIYLGSNTGELFF
>TRBD1|TRBV18|TRBJ1-1|.
TGTGCCAGCTCACGAGCCGGGACAGGGGACACTGAGGCTTTCTTT
CASSRAGTGDTEAFF
>TRBD1|TRBV11-3|TRBJ1-6|.
TGTGCCAGCAGCCTGGGGACAGGGGATAATTCACCCCTCCACTTT
CASSLGTGDNSPLHF
>.|TRBV5-1|TRBJ2-3|.
TGCGCCAGCAGCTTGGCCGGCGGGCGTGGAGATACGCAGTATTTT
CASSLAGGRGDTQYF
>.|TRBV2|TRBJ1-2|once
TGTGCCAGCAATAGGGGAGGCTATGGCTACACCTTC
CASNRGGYGYTF
>.|TRBV7-2|TRBJ1-1|.
TGTGCCAGCAGGCCGACCACAGGACTGACTGAAGCTTTCTTT
CASRPTTGLTEAFF